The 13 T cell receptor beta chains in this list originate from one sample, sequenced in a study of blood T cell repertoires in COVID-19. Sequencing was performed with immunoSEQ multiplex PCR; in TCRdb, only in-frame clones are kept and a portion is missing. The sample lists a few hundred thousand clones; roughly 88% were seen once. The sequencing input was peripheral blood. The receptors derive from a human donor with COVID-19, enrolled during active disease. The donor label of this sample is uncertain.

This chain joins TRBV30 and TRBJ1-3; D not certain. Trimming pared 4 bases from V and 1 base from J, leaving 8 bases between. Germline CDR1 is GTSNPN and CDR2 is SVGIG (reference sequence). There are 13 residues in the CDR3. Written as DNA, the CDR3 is TGTGCCTGGACGGCAGGTTCTGGAAACACCATATATTTT. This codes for CAWTAGSGNTIYF.

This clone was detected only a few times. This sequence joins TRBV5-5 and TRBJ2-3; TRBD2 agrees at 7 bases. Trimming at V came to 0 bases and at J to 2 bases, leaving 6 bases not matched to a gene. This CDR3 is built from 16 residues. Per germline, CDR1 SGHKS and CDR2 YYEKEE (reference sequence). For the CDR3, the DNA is TGTGCCAGCAGCTTGGTATTGGGAGGGATCACAGATACGCAGTATTTT. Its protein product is CASSLVLGGITDTQYF.

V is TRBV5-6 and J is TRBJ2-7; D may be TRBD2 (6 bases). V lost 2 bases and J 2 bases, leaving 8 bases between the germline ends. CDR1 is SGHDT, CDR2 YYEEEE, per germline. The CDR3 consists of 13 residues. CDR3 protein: CASSFTSTYEQYF. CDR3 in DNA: TGTGCCAGCAGCTTCACTAGCACCTACGAGCAGTACTTC. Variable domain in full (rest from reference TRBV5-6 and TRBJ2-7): DAGVTQSPTHLIKTRGQQVTLRCSPKSGHDTVSWYQQALGQGPQFIFQYYEEEERQRGNFPDRFSGHQFPNYSSELNVNALLLGDSALYLCASSFTSTYEQYFGPGTRLTVT.

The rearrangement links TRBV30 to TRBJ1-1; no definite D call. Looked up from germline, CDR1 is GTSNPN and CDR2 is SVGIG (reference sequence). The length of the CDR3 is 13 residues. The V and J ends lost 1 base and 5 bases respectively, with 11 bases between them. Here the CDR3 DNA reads TGTGCCTGGAGTGCGACACCGATTACTGAAGCTTTCTTT. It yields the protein CAWSATPITEAFF.

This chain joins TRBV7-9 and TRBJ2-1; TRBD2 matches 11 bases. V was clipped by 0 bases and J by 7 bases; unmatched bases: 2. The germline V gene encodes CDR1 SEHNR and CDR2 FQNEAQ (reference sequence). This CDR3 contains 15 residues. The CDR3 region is CASSLALAGVNEQFF. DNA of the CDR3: TGTGCCAGCAGCTTAGCACTAGCGGGAGTTAATGAGCAGTTCTTC.

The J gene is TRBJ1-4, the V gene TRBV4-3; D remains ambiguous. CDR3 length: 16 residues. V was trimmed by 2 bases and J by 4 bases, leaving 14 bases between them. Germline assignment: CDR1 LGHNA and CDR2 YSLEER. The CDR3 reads CASSQLIPGSNEKLFF. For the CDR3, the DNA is TGCGCCAGCAGCCAATTAATCCCCGGGAGTAATGAAAAACTGTTTTTT.

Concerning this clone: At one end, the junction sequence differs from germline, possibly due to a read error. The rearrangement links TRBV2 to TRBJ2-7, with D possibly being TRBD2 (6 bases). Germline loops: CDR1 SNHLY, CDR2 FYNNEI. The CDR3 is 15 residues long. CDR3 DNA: TGTGCCAGCAGGGAAGCTAGCGCGAGCTCCTACGAGCAGTACTTC. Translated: CASREASASSYEQYF.

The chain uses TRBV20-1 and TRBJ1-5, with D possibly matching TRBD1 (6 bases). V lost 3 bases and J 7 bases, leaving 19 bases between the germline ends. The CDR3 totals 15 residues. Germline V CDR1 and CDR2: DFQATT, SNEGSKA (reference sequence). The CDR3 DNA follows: TGCAGTGCTAGTCCTCCCGGAGGGGGGGGACAGCCCCAGCATTTT. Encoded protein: CSASPPGGGGQPQHF.

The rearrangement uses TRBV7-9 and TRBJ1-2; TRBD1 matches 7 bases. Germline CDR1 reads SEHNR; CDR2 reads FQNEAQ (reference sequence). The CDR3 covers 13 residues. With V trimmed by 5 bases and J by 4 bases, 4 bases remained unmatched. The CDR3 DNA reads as TGTGCCAGCAGCGGTGGGACAGTCTATGGCTACACCTTC. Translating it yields CASSGGTVYGYTF.

The CDR3 reads CASSLALAGGNEQFF. CDR3 coding DNA: TGCGCCAGCAGCTTGGCACTAGCGGGAGGCAATGAGCAGTTCTTC. The chain has TRBV5-1 and TRBJ2-1, with 12 bases that match TRBD2. This CDR3 is 15 amino acids long. Trimming removed 0 bases from V and 6 bases from J; junction bases left unmatched: 1. CDR1 is SGHRS and CDR2 is YFSETQ in the germline V gene.

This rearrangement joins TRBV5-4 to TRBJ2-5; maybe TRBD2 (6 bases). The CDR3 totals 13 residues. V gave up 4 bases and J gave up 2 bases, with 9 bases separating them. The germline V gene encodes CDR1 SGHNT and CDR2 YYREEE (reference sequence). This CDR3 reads CASSKAGQETQYF. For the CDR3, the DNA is TGTGCCAGCAGCAAGGCGGGACAAGAGACCCAGTACTTC.

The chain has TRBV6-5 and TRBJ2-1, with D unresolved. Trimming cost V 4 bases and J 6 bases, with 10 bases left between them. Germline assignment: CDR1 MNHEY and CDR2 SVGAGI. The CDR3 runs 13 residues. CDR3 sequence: CASSLAEGNEQFF. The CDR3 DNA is TGTGCCAGCAGTTTAGCAGAAGGCAATGAGCAGTTCTTC.

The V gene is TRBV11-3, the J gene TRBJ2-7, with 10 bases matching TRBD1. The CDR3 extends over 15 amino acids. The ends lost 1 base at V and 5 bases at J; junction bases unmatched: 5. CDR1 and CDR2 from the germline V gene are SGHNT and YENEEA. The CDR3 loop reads CASSLGQGAPHEQYF. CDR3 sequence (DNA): TGTGCCAGCAGCTTAGGACAGGGGGCACCCCACGAGCAGTACTTC.